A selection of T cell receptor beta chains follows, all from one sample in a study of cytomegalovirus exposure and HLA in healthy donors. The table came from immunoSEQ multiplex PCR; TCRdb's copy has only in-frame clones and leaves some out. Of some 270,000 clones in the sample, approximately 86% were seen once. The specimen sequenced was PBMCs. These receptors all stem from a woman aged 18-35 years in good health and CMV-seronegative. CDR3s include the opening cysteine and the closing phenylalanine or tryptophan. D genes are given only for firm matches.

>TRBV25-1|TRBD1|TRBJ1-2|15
CASSRQGAENYGYTF
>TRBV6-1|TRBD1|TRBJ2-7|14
CASSPTGTAYEQYF
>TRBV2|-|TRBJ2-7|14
CASSVVLAGAEQYF
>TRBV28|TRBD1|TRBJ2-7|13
CASKGDRAYEQYF
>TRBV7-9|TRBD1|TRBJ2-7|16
CASSLATGTGAIPQYF
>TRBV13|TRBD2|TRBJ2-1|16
CASRGTGLAIYNEQFF
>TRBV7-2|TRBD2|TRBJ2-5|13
CASSLGWEGTQYF
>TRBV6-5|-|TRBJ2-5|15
CASSYSSASGETQYF
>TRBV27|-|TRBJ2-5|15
CASSLLGTRPETQYF
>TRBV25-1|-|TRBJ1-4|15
CASTRIGGVGEKLFF
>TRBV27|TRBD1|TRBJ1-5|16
CASSLLAGGADQPQHF
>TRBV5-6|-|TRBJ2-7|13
CASSLQGPYEQYF
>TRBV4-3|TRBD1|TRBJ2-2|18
CASSQTTRAGGSTGELFF
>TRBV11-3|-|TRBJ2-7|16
CASSPPGQGRGYEQYF
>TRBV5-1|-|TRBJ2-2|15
CASSLRRDTTGELFF
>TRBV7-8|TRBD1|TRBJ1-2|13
CASSTRDRDGYTF
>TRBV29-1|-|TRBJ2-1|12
CSARSSYNEQFF
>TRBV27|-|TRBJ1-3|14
CASGATGSGNTIYF
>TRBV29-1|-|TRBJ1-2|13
CSVRQATNYGYTF
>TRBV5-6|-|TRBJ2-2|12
CASSLAAGELFF
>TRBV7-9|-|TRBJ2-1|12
CASRDNYNEQFF
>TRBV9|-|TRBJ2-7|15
CASSVAHRGAYEQYF
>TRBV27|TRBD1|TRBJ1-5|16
CASRLNDRVGNQPQHF
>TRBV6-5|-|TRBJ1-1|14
CASSYTGSGTEAFF